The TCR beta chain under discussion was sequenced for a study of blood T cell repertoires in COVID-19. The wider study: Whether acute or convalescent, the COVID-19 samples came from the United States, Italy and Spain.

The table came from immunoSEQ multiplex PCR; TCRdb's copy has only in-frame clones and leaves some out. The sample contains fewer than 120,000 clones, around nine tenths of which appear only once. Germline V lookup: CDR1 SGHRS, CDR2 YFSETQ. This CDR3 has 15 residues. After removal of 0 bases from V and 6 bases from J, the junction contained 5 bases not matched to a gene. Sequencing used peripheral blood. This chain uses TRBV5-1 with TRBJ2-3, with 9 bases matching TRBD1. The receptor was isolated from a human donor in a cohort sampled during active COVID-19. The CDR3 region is CASSLAGTGSDTQYF. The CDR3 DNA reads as TGCGCCAGCAGCTTGGCCGGGACAGGGTCTGATACGCAGTATTTT.